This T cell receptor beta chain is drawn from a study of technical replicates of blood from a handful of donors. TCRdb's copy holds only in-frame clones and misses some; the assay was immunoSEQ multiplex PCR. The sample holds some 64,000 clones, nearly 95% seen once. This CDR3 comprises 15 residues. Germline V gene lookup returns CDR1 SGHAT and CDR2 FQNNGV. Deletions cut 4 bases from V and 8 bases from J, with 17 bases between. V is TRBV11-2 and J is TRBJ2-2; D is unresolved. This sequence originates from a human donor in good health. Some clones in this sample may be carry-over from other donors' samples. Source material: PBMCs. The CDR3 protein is CASSSPSLGPGELFF. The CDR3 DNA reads TGTGCCAGCAGCTCTCCGTCCCTTGGGCCGGGGGAGCTGTTTTTT.